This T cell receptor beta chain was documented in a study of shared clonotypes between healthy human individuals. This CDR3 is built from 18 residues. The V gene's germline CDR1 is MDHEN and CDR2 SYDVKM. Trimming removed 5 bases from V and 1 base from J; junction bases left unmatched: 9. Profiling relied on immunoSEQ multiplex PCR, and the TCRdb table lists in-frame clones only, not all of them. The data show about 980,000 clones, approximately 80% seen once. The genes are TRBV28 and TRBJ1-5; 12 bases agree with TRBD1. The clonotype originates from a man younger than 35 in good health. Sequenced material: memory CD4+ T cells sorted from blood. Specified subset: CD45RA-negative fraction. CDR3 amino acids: CASSTGTGGPASNQPQHF. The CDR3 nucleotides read TGTGCCAGCAGTACCGGGACAGGGGGCCCAGCAAGCAATCAGCCCCAGCATTTT.